A selection of T cell receptor beta chains follows, all from one sample in a study of shared clonotypes between healthy human individuals. Profiled with immunoSEQ multiplex PCR; TCRdb holds only in-frame clones, not every one. The sample yields roughly 1,000,000 clones, 75% to 85% seen once. Sequenced material: memory CD4+ T cells from PBMCs. These receptors came from a man aged 18 to 29 in good health. Some clones in this sample may be carry-over from other donors' samples. CDR3s include the opening cysteine and the closing phenylalanine or tryptophan. The order of the fields is CDR3 protein, CDR3 DNA, D gene, clone size, V gene, J gene. The D gene is left open where the match is weak. Clone size appears in some rows only: once, few, many, or a class for an expanded clone.

CDR3: CASSLGAAAQYEQYF
DNA: TGTGCCAGCAGCTTGGGGGCCGCGGCCCAATACGAGCAGTACTTC
D: .
size: .
V: TRBV5-4
J: TRBJ2-7

CDR3: CASSLASGVKNTEAFF
DNA: TGTGCCAGCAGCTTGGCCTCGGGGGTGAAGAACACTGAAGCTTTCTTT
D: .
size: once
V: TRBV5-4
J: TRBJ1-1

CDR3: CASRQRDTGTGYTF
DNA: TGTGCCAGTAGGCAACGGGACACCGGGACCGGCTACACCTTC
D: .
size: .
V: TRBV19
J: TRBJ1-2

CDR3: CASSQVVQGPNTIYF
DNA: TGTGCCAGCAGCCAAGTGGTACAGGGCCCTAACACCATATATTTT
D: .
size: once
V: TRBV4-2
J: TRBJ1-3

CDR3: CASSTQGGGETQYF
DNA: TGCGCCAGCAGTACCCAAGGGGGGGGAGAGACCCAGTACTTC
D: .
size: .
V: TRBV5-1
J: TRBJ2-5

CDR3: CASSPLGGSYGYTF
DNA: TGTGCCAGCAGCCCACTGGGGGGCAGCTATGGCTACACCTTC
D: .
size: .
V: TRBV5-8
J: TRBJ1-2

CDR3: CATGTGNQPQHF
DNA: TGTGCCACCGGGACAGGGAATCAGCCCCAGCATTTT
D: TRBD1
size: .
V: TRBV10-3
J: TRBJ1-5

CDR3: CASSSQGRDTEAFF
DNA: TGTGCCAGCAGTTCTCAGGGTAGGGACACTGAAGCTTTCTTT
D: .
size: .
V: TRBV27
J: TRBJ1-1

CDR3: CASTGPMNTGELFF
DNA: TGTGCCAGCACGGGACCCATGAACACCGGGGAGCTGTTTTTT
D: .
size: many
V: TRBV2
J: TRBJ2-2

CDR3: CASSAGARIQPQHF
DNA: TGTGCCAGCAGTGCGGGGGCCCGCATCCAGCCCCAGCATTTT
D: .
size: few
V: TRBV6-6
J: TRBJ1-5

CDR3: CAWSGLAGPTDTQYF
DNA: TGTGCCTGGAGTGGACTAGCGGGTCCCACAGATACGCAGTATTTT
D: TRBD2
size: .
V: TRBV30
J: TRBJ2-3

CDR3: CASSSGQNNEKLFF
DNA: TGCGCCAGCAGCTCTGGACAGAATAATGAAAAACTGTTTTTT
D: .
size: .
V: TRBV5-1
J: TRBJ1-4

CDR3: CASSQLGGGSYNEQFF
DNA: TGCGCCAGCAGCCAACTTGGGGGGGGGTCCTACAATGAGCAGTTCTTC
D: TRBD2
size: .
V: TRBV4-3
J: TRBJ2-1

CDR3: CASSLFRGLAEAFF
DNA: TGTGCCAGCAGCTTATTCAGGGGGCTCGCTGAAGCTTTCTTT
D: TRBD1
size: .
V: TRBV7-9
J: TRBJ1-1

CDR3: CASTLGGASGEKLFF
DNA: TGTGCCAGCACCTTAGGGGGTGCCTCTGGAGAAAAACTGTTTTTT
D: .
size: .
V: TRBV28
J: TRBJ1-4

CDR3: CASSGGLAGTYEQYF
DNA: TGTGCCAGCAGTGGGGGACTAGCGGGAACCTACGAGCAGTACTTC
D: TRBD2
size: few
V: TRBV2
J: TRBJ2-7

CDR3: CAFPRDPYEQYF
DNA: TGTGCCTTCCCACGGGACCCCTACGAGCAGTACTTC
D: .
size: .
V: TRBV30
J: TRBJ2-7

CDR3: CASSLVDGANYGYTF
DNA: TGTGCCAGCAGCTTAGTCGACGGGGCGAACTATGGCTACACCTTC
D: .
size: .
V: TRBV7-9
J: TRBJ1-2

CDR3: CASSSTPGGVSYEQYF
DNA: TGTGCCAGCAGCTCTACCCCGGGGGGGGTCTCCTACGAGCAGTACTTC
D: TRBD2
size: .
V: TRBV4-2
J: TRBJ2-7

CDR3: CASSQDLIYGYTF
DNA: TGTGCCAGCAGCCAAGATTTGATCTATGGCTACACCTTC
D: .
size: .
V: TRBV14
J: TRBJ1-2

CDR3: CASSGRGQTQNTEAFF
DNA: TGTGCCAGTTCTGGGAGGGGACAGACCCAGAACACTGAAGCTTTCTTT
D: TRBD1
size: many
V: TRBV19
J: TRBJ1-1

CDR3: CASSQHAGGGGETQYF
DNA: TGCGCCAGCAGCCAACACGCTGGGGGAGGCGGAGAGACCCAGTACTTC
D: .
size: .
V: TRBV4-3
J: TRBJ2-5

CDR3: CASSYSWGSGANVLTF
DNA: TGTGCCAGCAGTTACTCATGGGGCTCTGGGGCCAACGTCCTGACTTTC
D: .
size: .
V: TRBV6-5
J: TRBJ2-6

CDR3: CASSTGQGAYEQYF
DNA: TGTGCCAGCAGCACAGGACAGGGGGCTTACGAGCAGTACTTC
D: TRBD1
size: .
V: TRBV7-7
J: TRBJ2-7

CDR3: CASSLEETQYF
DNA: TGCGCCAGCAGCCTAGAGGAGACCCAGTACTTC
D: .
size: .
V: TRBV5-1
J: TRBJ2-5

CDR3: CASSLPGTGEETQYF
DNA: TGTGCCAGCAGTTTGCCAGGGACAGGGGAAGAGACCCAGTACTTC
D: TRBD1
size: .
V: TRBV28
J: TRBJ2-5

CDR3: CASTKTGQETQYF
DNA: TGTGCCAGCACCAAGACAGGGCAAGAGACCCAGTACTTC
D: TRBD1
size: .
V: TRBV27
J: TRBJ2-5

CDR3: CASSESTPGYNEQFF
DNA: TGTGCCAGCAGTGAATCAACACCCGGATACAATGAGCAGTTCTTC
D: .
size: .
V: TRBV6-1
J: TRBJ2-1

CDR3: CASRGGVSTDTQYF
DNA: TGTGCCAGCAGAGGAGGGGTGAGCACAGATACGCAGTATTTT
D: .
size: .
V: TRBV11-2
J: TRBJ2-3

CDR3: CASSQDHQGTGANGGGELFF
DNA: TGTGCCAGCAGCCAAGATCATCAAGGGACAGGGGCTAACGGTGGCGGGGAGCTGTTTTTT
D: TRBD1
size: .
V: TRBV4-2
J: TRBJ2-2

CDR3: CASSRGGSNTEAFF
DNA: TGTGCCAGCAGTAGGGGGGGCTCTAACACTGAAGCTTTCTTT
D: .
size: few
V: TRBV6-5
J: TRBJ1-1

CDR3: CASSLSGNAETQYF
DNA: TGTGCCAGCAGCTTAAGCGGGAACGCGGAGACCCAGTACTTC
D: TRBD2
size: .
V: TRBV11-2
J: TRBJ2-5

CDR3: CASSASLAGGQETQYF
DNA: TGCGCCAGCAGCGCGTCGCTAGCGGGAGGCCAAGAGACCCAGTACTTC
D: TRBD2
size: once
V: TRBV5-1
J: TRBJ2-5

CDR3: CASSWTSGRGDEQFF
DNA: TGTGCCAGCAGCTGGACTAGCGGGAGGGGGGATGAGCAGTTCTTC
D: TRBD2
size: many
V: TRBV7-9
J: TRBJ2-1

CDR3: CASSQLSGGSGNTIYF
DNA: TGCGCCAGCAGCCAATTGTCAGGGGGCTCTGGAAACACCATATATTTT
D: TRBD1
size: .
V: TRBV4-1
J: TRBJ1-3

CDR3: CASSSLGGYTF
DNA: TGTGCCAGCAGCTCCTTAGGTGGCTACACCTTC
D: .
size: .
V: TRBV7-9
J: TRBJ1-2

CDR3: CASSLEPGAMNTEAFF
DNA: TGCGCCAGCAGCTTGGAGCCAGGGGCAATGAACACTGAAGCTTTCTTT
D: .
size: .
V: TRBV5-1
J: TRBJ1-1

CDR3: CASSRDSVNTEAFF
DNA: TGCGCCAGCAGCAGGGACAGCGTGAACACTGAAGCTTTCTTT
D: TRBD1
size: few
V: TRBV5-1
J: TRBJ1-1

CDR3: CASRGLAGVRCSTDTQYF
DNA: TGTGCCAGCAGGGGACTAGCGGGAGTGAGGTGTAGCACAGATACGCAGTATTTT
D: .
size: .
V: TRBV21-1
J: TRBJ2-3

CDR3: CASRPSGSVSYEQYF
DNA: TGTGCCAGTAGACCGAGCGGGAGTGTCTCCTACGAGCAGTACTTC
D: TRBD2
size: .
V: TRBV19
J: TRBJ2-7

CDR3: CASSSSGLPNEKLFF
DNA: TGTGCCAGCAGCTCGTCGGGACTGCCTAATGAAAAACTGTTTTTT
D: .
size: once
V: TRBV9
J: TRBJ1-4

CDR3: CASSRAQIYEAFF
DNA: TGTGCCAGCAGCCGTGCACAAATATACGAAGCTTTCTTT
D: .
size: .
V: TRBV7-8
J: TRBJ1-1

CDR3: CASWGTGPYNEQFF
DNA: TGCGCCAGCTGGGGCACAGGGCCCTACAATGAGCAGTTCTTC
D: .
size: .
V: TRBV5-1
J: TRBJ2-1

CDR3: CASSLWDRTNGYTF
DNA: TGTGCCAGCAGTCTATGGGACAGGACGAATGGCTACACCTTC
D: TRBD1
size: .
V: TRBV28
J: TRBJ1-2

CDR3: CASTKRGGEGETQYF
DNA: TGTGCCAGCACGAAACGCGGAGGGGAAGGGGAGACCCAGTACTTC
D: .
size: .
V: TRBV9
J: TRBJ2-5

CDR3: CASSEYGTDNQPQHF
DNA: TGTGCCAGCAGTGAATACGGGACAGACAATCAGCCCCAGCATTTT
D: TRBD1
size: few
V: TRBV2
J: TRBJ1-5

CDR3: CASSPVTGGMQPQHF
DNA: TGTGCCAGCTCACCAGTTACAGGGGGCATGCAGCCCCAGCATTTT
D: TRBD1
size: .
V: TRBV18
J: TRBJ1-5

CDR3: CASSSERTEEYTDTQYF
DNA: TGTGCCAGCAGCTCGGAGAGGACAGAAGAATACACAGATACGCAGTATTTT
D: .
size: .
V: TRBV5-6
J: TRBJ2-3

CDR3: CASSLSPRMSNQPQHF
DNA: TGTGCCAGCAGTTTATCTCCGAGAATGAGCAATCAGCCCCAGCATTTT
D: .
size: .
V: TRBV27
J: TRBJ1-5

CDR3: CASIGTVNTGELFF
DNA: TGTGCCAGCATTGGGACAGTTAACACCGGGGAGCTGTTTTTT
D: TRBD1
size: .
V: TRBV28
J: TRBJ2-2

CDR3: CASSPWTAGDTQYF
DNA: TGTGCCAGCAGCCCATGGACTGCCGGGGATACGCAGTATTTT
D: .
size: few
V: TRBV11-1
J: TRBJ2-3

CDR3: CASSIWAVGNEQFF
DNA: TGTGCCAGTAGTATTTGGGCAGTAGGTAATGAGCAGTTCTTC
D: .
size: .
V: TRBV19
J: TRBJ2-1

CDR3: CASSLGGEGNTIYF
DNA: TGCGCCAGCAGCTTGGGAGGGGAAGGAAACACCATATATTTT
D: .
size: .
V: TRBV5-1
J: TRBJ1-3

CDR3: CASSFGRVDSYEQYF
DNA: TGTGCCAGCAGTTTCGGGCGCGTGGACTCCTACGAGCAGTACTTC
D: .
size: few
V: TRBV28
J: TRBJ2-7

CDR3: CASSEAAGTYEQYF
DNA: TGTGCCAGCAGTGAAGCGGCAGGTACCTACGAGCAGTACTTC
D: .
size: .
V: TRBV2
J: TRBJ2-7

CDR3: CASSYSANTQYF
DNA: TGTGCCAGCAGTTACTCCGCCAATACGCAGTATTTT
D: .
size: once
V: TRBV28
J: TRBJ2-3